The 24 T cell receptor beta chains presented below share a single source sample, sequenced in a study of blood T cells in healthy people across ages (dated by TCRdb to 2015 to 2017). Library generation was performed with 5' RACE. Instrument on record: Illumina HiSeq 2500. A second PCR of roughly 7 to 11 cycles was performed with a sample-barcoded 5' primer and a J-beta primer mix. Through fastp at Q25 and MiXCR, TCRdb rebuilt clones from the public reads, retaining in-frame beta chains. Rows with a matching CDR3 protein are joined into one entry that keeps the most common DNA and genes. The sample table shows 1.5 million or so distinct CDR3 sequences, and around 40% are seen once. 4% of the sample goes to the ten largest clones. Sequenced material: blood. All receptors derive from a woman under 30 in good health.

This clonotype was seen at least ten times. V is TRBV4-3 and J is TRBJ2-7; D unresolved. Trimming stripped 0 bases from V and 3 bases from J, with 21 bases between. Germline V gene lookup returns CDR1 LGHNA and CDR2 YSLEER. The CDR3 is 18 residues long. The CDR3, as DNA: TGCGCCAGCAGCCAAGATTACCCTTCGGCAGGATCGGACTACGAGCAGTACTTC. This translates into CASSQDYPSAGSDYEQYF.

A word on this clonotype: One junction end does not reproduce the germline sequence, and a read error may be involved. This sequence joins TRBV12-3 or TRBV12-4 and TRBJ2-1, with TRBD1 identical over 9 bases. The CDR3 covers 16 residues. CDR3 bases: TGTGCCGGCAGTCCACGACAGGGGGTAGTAGGCAATGAGCAGTTCTTC. Protein: CAGSPRQGVVGNEQFF.

The rearrangement joins TRBV4-1 to TRBJ2-5; 8 nucleotides line up with TRBD2. V lost 4 bases and J lost 2; bases outside the gene matches: 6. The CDR3 totals 15 residues. Germline CDR1 and CDR2: MGHRA and YSYEKL. The CDR3 DNA is TGCGCCAGCAGCCTCCCTTCGGGGGGGCAAGAGACCCAGTACTTC. Its protein is CASSLPSGGQETQYF.

The rearrangement joins TRBV7-3 to TRBJ2-1; tentative D call: TRBD1 (5 bases). This CDR3 has 15 amino acids. Germline loops: CDR1 SGHTA, CDR2 FQGTGA. V lost 1 base to trimming and J lost 6 bases, with 13 bases between them. The chain's CDR3 is CASSLSAVRGNEQFF. The CDR3 region has the DNA TGTGCCAGCAGCTTAAGCGCAGTAAGGGGCAATGAGCAGTTCTTC.

V and J are TRBV18 and TRBJ1-1; the match to TRBD1 covers 8 bases. The CDR3 contains 15 residues. Unmatched junction bases numbered 6, after V lost 5 bases and J lost 1 base. Germline values: CDR1 KGHSH, CDR2 LQKENI. CDR3 bases: TGTGCCAGCTCATCCACGACAGGGGCGAACACTGAAGCTTTCTTT. Its protein is CASSSTTGANTEAFF.

Only a few counts were recorded for this clonotype. The gene calls are TRBV29-1 and TRBJ1-1; a weak D match, TRBD1 (6 bases). CDR3 length: 15 residues. The germline V gene has CDR1 SQVTM and CDR2 ANQGSEA. V was trimmed by 1 base and J by 1 base, leaving 13 bases between them. The DNA of the CDR3 is TGCAGCGTTGAAGGACAGGTGAATTCGAACACTGAAGCTTTCTTT. As protein: CSVEGQVNSNTEAFF. The complete variable domain, with remaining parts taken from reference TRBV29-1 and TRBJ1-1, reads SAVISQKPSRDICQRGTSLTIQCQVDSQVTMMFWYRQQPGQSLTLIATANQGSEATYESGFVIDKFPISRPNLTFSTLTVSNMSPEDSSIYLCSVEGQVNSNTEAFFGQGTRLTVV.

This clonotype was seen more than once but under ten times. V gene TRBV6-5 combines with J gene TRBJ2-7, with D maybe TRBD2 (5 bases). CDR1 is MNHEY, CDR2 SVGAGI, per germline. The CDR3 loop spans 14 amino acids. V lost 4 bases and J 7 bases, leaving 17 bases between the germline ends. The CDR3 region has the DNA TGTGCCAGCAGTTTCCCGGGCGCCGGGAAAGAGCAGTACTTC. Protein sequence: CASSFPGAGKEQYF.

This clonotype was recorded a few times. The chain joins TRBV28 to TRBJ1-2; D remains unclear. V was pared by 3 bases and J by 3 bases, with 11 bases between. Germline loops: CDR1 MDHEN, CDR2 SYDVKM. The CDR3 is made up of 14 amino acids. This CDR3 is CASSFVYSDYGYTF. The CDR3 coding sequence is TGTGCCAGCAGTTTCGTGTATTCCGACTATGGCTACACCTTC.

This chain joins TRBV4-3 and TRBJ1-2; the D is unclear. The germline V gene encodes CDR1 LGHNA and CDR2 YSLEER. The ends were cut back, 4 bases at V and 0 bases at J, with 9 bases in the middle. The CDR3 runs to 14 residues. This CDR3 is CASSPQSTNYGYTF. The CDR3 nucleotides are TGCGCCAGCAGCCCACAGAGTACTAACTATGGCTACACCTTC.

This clonotype has a single count. The chain joins TRBV21-1 to TRBJ2-5; the D segment call TRBD2 is taken from the table without a DNA check. The tail of the sequence fits TRBJ2-7 better, so the J call may be wrong. TRBV21-1 is termed a pseudogene. The CDR3 is 14 amino acids. The DNA of the CDR3 is TGTGCCAGCAACGGACTAGCGGGGTGCTACGAGCAGTACTTC. It codes for CASNGLAGCYEQYF.

This clonotype was picked up a small number of times. The chain carries TRBV6-2 or TRBV6-3 and TRBJ2-1; D possibly corresponds to TRBD2 (7 bases). Trimming took 0 bases from V and 9 from J, leaving 18 bases between them. Germline V CDR1 and CDR2: MNHEY, SVGEGT. The CDR3 is 16 amino acids. The CDR3 coding sequence is TGTGCCAGCAGTTACTCGAGGGGGGGAGAAGCGATTGAGCAGTTCTTC. Protein product: CASSYSRGGEAIEQFF.

The rearrangement links TRBV12-3 or TRBV12-4 to TRBJ2-2; 10 nucleotides line up with TRBD2. The CDR3 length is 16 residues. J gave up 6 bases and V 5 bases, and 9 bases lay outside the gene matches. The CDR3 coding sequence is TGTGCCAGCAGTCTCGAGCGGGGGGGCCCTCCCGGGGAGCTGTTTTTT. Translated: CASSLERGGPPGELFF.

The V call is TRBV4-3, the J call TRBJ2-3; 9 nucleotides agree with TRBD2. The CDR3 is 17 amino acids. Germline V gene lookup returns CDR1 LGHNA and CDR2 YSLEER. The trim removed 0 bases at V and 4 bases at J, leaving 8 bases unmatched. The CDR3 nucleotides are TGCGCCAGCAGCCAAGATCCTGGCGGGAGGGGGTCAGATACGCAGTATTTT. This encodes CASSQDPGGRGSDTQYF.

The V gene is TRBV28, the J gene TRBJ2-1, with a weak D call TRBD1 (6 bases). The CDR3 length is 16 residues. CDR1 MDHEN and CDR2 SYDVKM come from the germline V gene. V was clipped by 5 bases and J by 9 bases, with 23 bases between them. CDR3 nucleotide sequence: TGTGCCAGCAGTCCGGCGGTGGGGGCGCGGACGGCTGAGCAGTTCTTC. Amino acid sequence: CASSPAVGARTAEQFF.

The V call is TRBV7-2, the J call TRBJ2-7; a possible D gene is TRBD1 (5 bases). CDR3 length: 15 residues. Trimming shortened V by 3 bases and J by 0 bases, and 12 bases separated the two germline ends. In germline, CDR1 is SGHTA, CDR2 FQGNSA. The CDR3 nucleotides read TGTGCCAGCAGCTTGGTGGACATGGCCTCCTACGAGCAGTACTTC. Translating it yields CASSLVDMASYEQYF.

V and J are TRBV7-9 and TRBJ1-4; D possibly corresponds to TRBD1 (5 bases). The germline gives CDR1 SEHNR, CDR2 FQNEAQ (reference sequence). The CDR3 runs to 14 residues. The V end was cut by 2 bases, the J end by 8 bases, with 12 bases between. The CDR3 sequence is CASSLPGRGEKLFF. Here the CDR3 DNA reads TGTGCCAGCAGCTTACCGGGACGGGGAGAAAAACTGTTTTTT.

This clonotype was seen only a few times. The CDR3 spells CASSYSSRGGVAEAFF. In nucleotides, the CDR3 is TGTGCCAGCAGTTATTCTTCGAGGGGCGGGGTGGCTGAAGCTTTCTTT. This chain links TRBV6-5 with TRBJ1-1; tentatively, D is TRBD1 (5 bases). The CDR3 extends over 16 amino acids. Per germline, CDR1 MNHEY and CDR2 SVGAGI. Deletions cut 3 bases from V and 6 bases from J, with 20 bases between.

This clonotype was found a few times. CDR3: CSALKGGVATNEKLFF. The DNA for the CDR3 is TGCAGTGCTCTCAAAGGGGGAGTTGCAACTAATGAAAAACTGTTTTTT. This chain uses TRBV20-1 with TRBJ1-4; D perhaps matches TRBD1 (6 bases). The V and J ends lost 5 bases and 0 bases respectively, with 16 bases between them. Germline CDR1 DFQATT, CDR2 SNEGSKA (reference sequence). CDR3 length: 16 amino acids.

This clonotype was seen only a few times. The rearrangement uses TRBV6-6 and TRBJ2-1; D remains unclear. With 4 bases removed from V and 7 bases from J, the gap between germline ends came to 8 bases. The CDR3 is made up of 12 amino acids. CDR1 and CDR2 (germline): MNHNY, SVGAGI (reference sequence). This CDR3 is CASSWSLNEQFF. CDR3 coding DNA: TGTGCCAGCAGTTGGAGTCTGAATGAGCAGTTCTTC.

This clonotype turned up a few times. V is TRBV20-1 and J is TRBJ2-7, with D tentatively TRBD1 or TRBD2 (6 bases each). This CDR3 is 13 amino acids long. Germline V CDR1 and CDR2: DFQATT, SNEGSKA (reference sequence). V lost 6 bases, J lost 6 bases, and 18 bases lay in between. In DNA form, the CDR3 reads TGCAGTGCCCCCGGAGGGGGTATGATCGAGCAGTACTTC. It encodes CSAPGGGMIEQYF.

This clonotype was counted ten times or more. The V call is TRBV29-1, the J call TRBJ2-3; D is unresolved. Germline V lookup: CDR1 SQVTM, CDR2 ANQGSEA. CDR3 length: 13 amino acids. Trimming removed 2 bases at V and 3 bases at J, with 9 bases between. CDR3 in DNA: TGCAGCGTTGAAAAGAGGATTACAGATACGCAGTATTTT. It specifies CSVEKRITDTQYF.

This chain uses TRBV12-3 or TRBV12-4 with TRBJ2-1, with TRBD2 matching over 12 bases. Trimming removed 6 bases from V and 0 bases from J; junction bases left unmatched: 3. The CDR3 length is 16 residues. The CDR3 region has the DNA TGTGCCAGCAGGAGGACTAGCGGGGTCTCCTACAATGAGCAGTTCTTC. Amino acids: CASRRTSGVSYNEQFF.

The rearrangement joins TRBV2 to TRBJ2-7; no definite D call. Deletions cut 8 bases from V and 4 bases from J, with 15 bases between. CDR3 size: 13 residues. From germline, CDR1 is SNHLY and CDR2 FYNNEI. In DNA, the CDR3 is TGTGCCAGCCTCCCCCCTGGGGATTACGAGCAGTACTTC. Its protein is CASLPPGDYEQYF.

The gene calls are TRBV11-2 and TRBJ2-7; TRBD1 aligns across 8 bases. CDR1 is SGHAT, CDR2 FQNNGV, per germline. The CDR3 totals 18 residues. V dropped 3 bases and J dropped 2; count of bases not matched to a gene: 15. CDR3 residues: CASSFDPLGQGNAYEQYF. CDR3 coding DNA: TGTGCCAGCAGCTTCGACCCGCTAGGACAGGGAAACGCCTACGAGCAGTACTTC.